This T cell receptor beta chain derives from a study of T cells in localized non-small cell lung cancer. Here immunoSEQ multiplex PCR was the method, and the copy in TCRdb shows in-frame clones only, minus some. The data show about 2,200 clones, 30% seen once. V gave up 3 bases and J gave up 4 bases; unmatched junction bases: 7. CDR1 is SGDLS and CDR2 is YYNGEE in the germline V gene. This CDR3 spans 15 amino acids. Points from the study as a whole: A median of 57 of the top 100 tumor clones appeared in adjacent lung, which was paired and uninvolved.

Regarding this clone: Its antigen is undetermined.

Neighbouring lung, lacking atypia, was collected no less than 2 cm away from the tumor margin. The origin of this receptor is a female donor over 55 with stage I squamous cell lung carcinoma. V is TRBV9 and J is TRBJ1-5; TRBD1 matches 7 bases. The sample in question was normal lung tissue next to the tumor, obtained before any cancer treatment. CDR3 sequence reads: CASSGQGRPNQPQHF. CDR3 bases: TGTGCCAGCAGCGGACAGGGTCGACCAAATCAGCCCCAGCATTTT.